The rows below give T cell receptor beta chains drawn from one sample of a study of blood T cell repertoires in COVID-19. Libraries were prepared by immunoSEQ multiplex PCR; TCRdb keeps only in-frame clonotypes and omits some of them. The data show 110,000 to 150,000 clones, with under 80% seen just once and about 4% held by the top ten. The sequenced sample was peripheral blood. These receptors were taken from a man aged 60-69 years with acute or convalescent COVID-19. Both conserved end residues are trimmed from each CDR3. A D gene is named only where the DNA matches it firmly.

ASSDPQGVEQY	TRBJ2-7	TRBV6-4	TRBD1
ASTGSGGSSYNEQF	TRBJ2-1	TRBV5-1	TRBD2
ASSPTPDRAEQY	TRBJ2-7	TRBV18	TRBD1
ASSFSSGSYEQY	TRBJ2-7	TRBV7-2	TRBD2
ASSLIGGSVGGELF	TRBJ2-2	TRBV11-3	TRBD2
ASSPRTRNTEAF	TRBJ1-1	TRBV9	-
ASSPSGHNSPLH	TRBJ1-6	TRBV18	-
ASSQTGGGGETQY	TRBJ2-5	TRBV5-4	TRBD1
ASAEGVNTEAF	TRBJ1-1	TRBV18	-
ASSMGQARGNQPQH	TRBJ1-5	TRBV28	TRBD1
ASSPGLAGAYNEQF	TRBJ2-1	TRBV28	TRBD2
ASSGRADEQF	TRBJ2-1	TRBV19	TRBD2
ASSSSGNTGELF	TRBJ2-2	TRBV28	-
ASSPRTSGLSGRQF	TRBJ2-1	TRBV7-9	TRBD2
ASSFRLAGGDTQY	TRBJ2-3	TRBV5-1	TRBD2
ASSLEGQGARYGYT	TRBJ1-2	TRBV5-1	TRBD1
ASSLGGNEKLF	TRBJ1-4	TRBV2	-